This T cell receptor beta chain was captured by sequencing in a study of CD4+ T cells in melanoma. Profiling relied on immunoSEQ multiplex PCR, and the TCRdb table lists in-frame clones only, not all of them. Of fewer than 150,000 clones in the sample, about nine tenths were seen once. Notes on this clone: Its antigen is undetermined.

Germline CDR1 SGHTS, CDR2 YDEGEE. V shed 2 bases and J shed 9 bases, with 15 bases lying between them. The CDR3 runs to 14 residues. General study findings and limits: Diverse differentiation states were reported for melanoma neoantigen-specific CD4+ T cells.

V is TRBV5-8 and J is TRBJ1-3; weak D call: TRBD1 (6 bases). The TCR originated in a human donor with melanoma. The CDR3 bases are TGTGCCAGCAGCTTTCAGACAGGAACTGGCACCATATATTTT. This translates into CASSFQTGTGTIYF.